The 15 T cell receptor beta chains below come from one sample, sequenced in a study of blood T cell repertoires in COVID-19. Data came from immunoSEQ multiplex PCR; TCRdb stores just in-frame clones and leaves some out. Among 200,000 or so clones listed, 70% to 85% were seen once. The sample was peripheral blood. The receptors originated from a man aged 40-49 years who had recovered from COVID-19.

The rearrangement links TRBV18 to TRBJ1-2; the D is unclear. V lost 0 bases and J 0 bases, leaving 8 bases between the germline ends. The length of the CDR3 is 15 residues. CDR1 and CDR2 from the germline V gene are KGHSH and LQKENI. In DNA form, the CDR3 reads TGTGCCAGCTCACCACCGTCCGTAGCTAACTATGGCTACACCTTC. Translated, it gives CASSPPSVANYGYTF.

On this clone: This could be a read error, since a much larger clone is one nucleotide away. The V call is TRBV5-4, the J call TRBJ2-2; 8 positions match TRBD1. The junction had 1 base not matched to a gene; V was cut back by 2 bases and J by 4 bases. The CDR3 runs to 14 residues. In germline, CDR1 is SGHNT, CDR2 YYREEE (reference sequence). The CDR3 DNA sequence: TGTGCCAGCAGCTTCAGGGGGCGCACCGGGGAGCTGTTTTTT. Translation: CASSFRGRTGELFF. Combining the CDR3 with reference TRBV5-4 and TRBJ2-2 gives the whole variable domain ETGVTQSPTHLIKTRGQQVTLRCSSQSGHNTVSWYQQALGQGPQFIFQYYREEENGRGNFPPRFSGLQFPNYSSELNVNALELDDSALYLCASSFRGRTGELFFGEGSRLTVL.

Here the CDR3 DNA reads TGCAGCGTTGTCATCGCAGGCCGAGACAATGAGCAGTTCTTC. Protein sequence: CSVVIAGRDNEQFF. The chain has TRBV29-1 and TRBJ2-1, with no clear D. This CDR3 is 14 amino acids long. Trimming removed 4 bases at V and 5 bases at J, with 15 bases between. CDR1 and CDR2 (germline): SQVTM, ANQGSEA.

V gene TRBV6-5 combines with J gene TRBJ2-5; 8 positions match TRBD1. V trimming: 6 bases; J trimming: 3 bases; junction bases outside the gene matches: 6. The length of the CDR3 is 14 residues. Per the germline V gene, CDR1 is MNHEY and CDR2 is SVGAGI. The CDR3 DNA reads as TGTGCCAGCAGACCCGACAGGGGAGAAGAGACCCAGTACTTC. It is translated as CASRPDRGEETQYF.

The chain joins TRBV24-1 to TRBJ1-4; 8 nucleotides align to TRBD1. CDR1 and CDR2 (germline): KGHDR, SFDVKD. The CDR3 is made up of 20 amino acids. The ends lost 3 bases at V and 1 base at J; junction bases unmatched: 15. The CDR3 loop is CATSDPRLVDRVVTNEKLFF. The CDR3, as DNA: TGTGCCACCAGTGATCCCCGTCTTGTGGACAGGGTCGTAACTAATGAAAAACTGTTTTTT.

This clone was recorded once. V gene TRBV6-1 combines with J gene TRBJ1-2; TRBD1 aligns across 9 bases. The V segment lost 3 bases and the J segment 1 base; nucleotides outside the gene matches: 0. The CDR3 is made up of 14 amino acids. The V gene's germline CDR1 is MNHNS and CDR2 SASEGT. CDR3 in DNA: TGTGCCAGCAGTGAGGGACAGGGTAACTATGGCTACACCTTC. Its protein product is CASSEGQGNYGYTF.

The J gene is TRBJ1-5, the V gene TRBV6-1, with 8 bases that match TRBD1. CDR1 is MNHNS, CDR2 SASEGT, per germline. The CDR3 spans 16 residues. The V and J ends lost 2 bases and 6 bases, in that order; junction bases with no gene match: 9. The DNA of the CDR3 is TGTGCCAGCAGTGAATTCTTGGCAGGGGGCTCTCAGCCCCAGCATTTT. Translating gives CASSEFLAGGSQPQHF.

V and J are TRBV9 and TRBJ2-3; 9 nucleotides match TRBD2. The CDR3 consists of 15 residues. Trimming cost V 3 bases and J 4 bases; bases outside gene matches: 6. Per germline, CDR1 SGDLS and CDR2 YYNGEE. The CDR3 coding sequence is TGTGCCAGCAGCGCATGGCGGGGGGGCGCAGATACGCAGTATTTT. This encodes CASSAWRGGADTQYF. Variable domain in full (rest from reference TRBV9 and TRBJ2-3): DSGVTQTPKHLITATGQRVTLRCSPRSGDLSVYWYQQSLDQGLQFLIQYYNGEERAKGNILERFSAQQFPDLHSELNLSSLELGDSALYFCASSAWRGGADTQYFGPGTRLTVL.

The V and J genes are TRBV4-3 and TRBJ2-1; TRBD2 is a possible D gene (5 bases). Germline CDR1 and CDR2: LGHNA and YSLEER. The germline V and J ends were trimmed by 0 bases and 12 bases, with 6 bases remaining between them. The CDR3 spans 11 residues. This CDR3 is CASSQDRGQFF. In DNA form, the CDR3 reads TGCGCCAGCAGCCAAGATCGGGGGCAGTTCTTC.

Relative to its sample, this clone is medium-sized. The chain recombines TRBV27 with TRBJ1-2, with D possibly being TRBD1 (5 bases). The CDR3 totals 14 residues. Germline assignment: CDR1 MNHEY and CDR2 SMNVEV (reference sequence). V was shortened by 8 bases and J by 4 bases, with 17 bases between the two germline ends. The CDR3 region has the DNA TGTGCCAGCCGTTCGACCATCGGGGGCTATGGCTACACCTTC. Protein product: CASRSTIGGYGYTF.

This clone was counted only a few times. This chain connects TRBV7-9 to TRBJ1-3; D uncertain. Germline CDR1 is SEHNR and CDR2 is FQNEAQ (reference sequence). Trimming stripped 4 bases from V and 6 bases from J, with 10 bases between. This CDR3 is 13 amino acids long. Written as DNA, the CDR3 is TGTGCCAGCAGCTCCGAGGTGGAAAACACCATATATTTT. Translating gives CASSSEVENTIYF.

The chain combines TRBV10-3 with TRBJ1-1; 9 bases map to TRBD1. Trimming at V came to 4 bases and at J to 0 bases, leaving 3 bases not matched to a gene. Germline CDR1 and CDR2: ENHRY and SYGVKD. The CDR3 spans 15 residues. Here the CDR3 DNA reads TGTGCCATCAGTGTGACAGGGGGAATGAACACTGAAGCTTTCTTT. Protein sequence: CAISVTGGMNTEAFF.

The CDR3 nucleotides read TGTGCCAGCTCACCACGGTTAGCGGGGGCCACCAGCTCCTACAATGAGCAGTTCTTC. Encoded protein: CASSPRLAGATSSYNEQFF. The chain uses TRBV18 and TRBJ2-1; 9 bases are a match to TRBD2. CDR3 length: 19 amino acids. The germline V gene encodes CDR1 KGHSH and CDR2 LQKENI. With 1 base clipped from V and 0 bases from J, the junction kept 10 bases outside the gene matches.

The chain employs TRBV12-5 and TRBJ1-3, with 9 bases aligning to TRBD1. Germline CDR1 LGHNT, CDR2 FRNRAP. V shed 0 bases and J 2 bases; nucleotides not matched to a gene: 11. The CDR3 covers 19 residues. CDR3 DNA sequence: TGTGCTAGTGGTTTGGTACTCGGGACAGGGTTGGTAGCTGGAAACACCATATATTTT. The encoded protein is CASGLVLGTGLVAGNTIYF.

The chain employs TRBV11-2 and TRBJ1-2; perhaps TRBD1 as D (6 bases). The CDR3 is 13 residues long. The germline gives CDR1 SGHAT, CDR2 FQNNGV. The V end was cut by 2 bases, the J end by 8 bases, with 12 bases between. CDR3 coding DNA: TGTGCCAGCAGCTTAAACCTGGGGGCGGGCTACACCTTC. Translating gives CASSLNLGAGYTF.